The T cell receptor (beta chain) under discussion was sequenced for a study of cytotoxic CD8 clonotypes in ibrutinib-treated CLL. Measured with immunoSEQ multiplex PCR; TCRdb has only the in-frame clones, and not every one. The data contain 55,000 to 80,000 clones, 90% of them singletons. A note on this clone: The target antigen is unknown.

Germline-derived CDR1 and CDR2 are MNHNS and SASEGT. The V end was cut by 3 bases, the J end by 4 bases, with 18 bases between. This CDR3 is 16 amino acids long. Study-level findings and limits: There were differences in sampling times between sustained-remission and progressing patients.

The specimen was PBMCs, collected after 12 months of ibrutinib treatment. The sequence came from a human donor with chronic lymphocytic leukemia. The chain is built from TRBV6-1 and TRBJ2-5, with D perhaps matching TRBD1 (5 bases). The CDR3 nucleotides read TGTGCCAGCAGTGATCAGAATAGGGGCGATTTAGAGACCCAGTACTTC. Amino acids: CASSDQNRGDLETQYF.